The sequence of this TCR beta chain was determined in a study of PD-L1 blockade in urothelial cancer. The time point was: peripheral blood 6 weeks after treatment start. The method was immunoSEQ multiplex PCR; TCRdb's version includes in-frame clones alone and lacks a portion of them. In the table there are some 120,000 clones, around 93% of which are singletons. Germline assignment: CDR1 SEHNR and CDR2 FQNEAQ (reference sequence). CDR3 length: 11 amino acids. V trimming: 7 bases; J trimming: 8 bases; junction bases outside the gene matches: 1. This chain joins TRBV7-9 and TRBJ2-2; the match to TRBD1 covers 7 bases. The receptor was isolated from a man aged 55 to 70 with urothelial cancer. The material was PBMCs, obtained around atezolizumab (anti-PD-L1) treatment. The CDR3 region is CASTTGGELFF. The CDR3 DNA follows: TGTGCCAGCACGACAGGGGGGGAGCTGTTTTTT.